One sample yielded the 25 T cell receptor beta chains listed below, sequenced in a study of T-cell memory formation after mild COVID-19. TCRdb analysed the 5' RACE reads with MiXCR anew, one entry per CDR3 protein. This table holds a few hundred thousand distinct CDR3 sequences, roughly 13% found once. The sequenced sample consisted of PBMCs or a T cell subset sorted from them (not recorded which). Receptors originate from a man between 18 and 35 years old who had mild COVID-19 (a few samples of this study predate the infection). Cell type and time point are not known.

The V gene is TRBV7-9, the J gene TRBJ2-7; possibly TRBD1 or TRBD2 for D (5 bases each). The germline V gene encodes CDR1 SEHNR and CDR2 FQNEAQ (reference sequence). This CDR3 region has 14 residues. Between the trimmed V and J ends, which lost 6 bases and 4 bases, there was a span of 16 bases. CDR3 nucleotides: TGTGCCAGCAGTTCGGGGCGGAGCTGGTACGAGCAGTACTTC. Amino acid sequence: CASSSGRSWYEQYF.

The chain uses TRBV7-8 and TRBJ1-3, with TRBD1 as a possible D gene (5 bases). This CDR3 is built from 15 residues. Between the trimmed V and J ends, which lost 5 bases and 0 bases, there was a span of 11 bases. CDR1 and CDR2 from the germline V gene are SGHVS and FQNEAQ. This CDR3 is CASSPTVLSGNTIYF. CDR3 sequence (DNA): TGTGCCAGCAGCCCGACAGTACTCTCTGGAAACACCATATATTTT.

This clonotype was seen more than once but under ten times. V and J are TRBV6-5 and TRBJ2-3; no clear D gene. V gave up 2 bases and J gave up 7 bases, with 4 bases separating them. The CDR3 has 11 residues. CDR1 MNHEY and CDR2 SVGAGI come from the germline V gene. The CDR3 sequence is CASSYLYTQYF. In nucleotides, the CDR3 is TGTGCCAGCAGTTACCTGTATACGCAGTATTTT.

The chain recombines TRBV6-1 with TRBJ2-7; D is unclear. V was trimmed by 7 bases and J by 7 bases, leaving 17 bases between them. CDR1 and CDR2 (germline): MNHNS, SASEGT. The CDR3 length is 13 residues. As DNA, the CDR3 is TGTGCCAGCAAGAAAGAGGCCCTGGGGGAGCAGTACGTC. Amino acid sequence: CASKKEALGEQYV.

V gene TRBV5-1 combines with J gene TRBJ1-1; 12 bases align to TRBD1. V shed 9 bases, J shed 3 bases, and the junction held 12 bases outside the gene matches. The CDR3 is 16 residues long. Germline assignment: CDR1 SGHRS and CDR2 YFSETQ. The CDR3 loop is CATMAGTGGLDTEAFF. CDR3 sequence (DNA): TGCGCCACTATGGCGGGGACAGGGGGCCTCGACACTGAAGCTTTCTTT.

This clonotype came up a few times. The chain recombines TRBV18 with TRBJ1-2; the D is unclear. The V gene lost 4 bases and the J gene lost 3 bases, with 12 bases spanning the gap. Germline lookup yields CDR1 KGHSH and CDR2 LQKENI. The CDR3 is 14 residues long. The CDR3 coding sequence is TGTGCCAGCTCACGAGATTCGGCGTACTATGGCTACACCTTC. Translated: CASSRDSAYYGYTF.

The rearrangement links TRBV12-3 or TRBV12-4 to TRBJ2-1; D not resolved. This CDR3 is 15 amino acids long. The V gene lost 4 bases and the J gene lost 2 bases, with 12 bases spanning the gap. Here the CDR3 reads CASSSDPGTYNEQFF. CDR3 nucleotides: TGTGCCAGCAGTTCCGACCCCGGTACCTACAATGAGCAGTTCTTC.

This clonotype was observed a handful of times. The V call is TRBV5-4, the J call TRBJ1-1, with TRBD1 matching 7 bases. V lost 3 bases to trimming and J lost 4 bases; unmatched junction nucleotides: 9. The germline CDR1 and CDR2 sequences are SGHNT and YYREEE (reference sequence). This CDR3 has 15 residues. The CDR3 here is CASSSGSQGFTEAFF. For the CDR3, the DNA is TGTGCCAGCAGCTCGGGCTCACAGGGGTTCACTGAAGCTTTCTTT.

This clonotype was seen at least ten times. This chain connects TRBV3-1 to TRBJ2-1; D gene uncertain. Trimming pared 0 bases from V and 4 bases from J, leaving 7 bases between. This CDR3 is built from 14 residues. CDR1 and CDR2 from the germline V gene are LGHDT and YNNKEL (reference sequence). Here the CDR3 DNA reads TGTGCCAGCAGCCAAGATTTGGGTTACAATGAGCAGTTCTTC. The encoded protein is CASSQDLGYNEQFF.

The genes are TRBV6-2 or TRBV6-3 and TRBJ2-7, with D perhaps TRBD1 (6 bases). Germline CDR1 MNHEY, CDR2 SVGEGT. V lost 8 bases and J lost 3, with 17 bases in between. The CDR3 is 14 amino acids. Written as DNA, the CDR3 is TGTGCCAGCTCCCGGACAGTAGAATTCTACGAGCAGTACGTC. Amino acid sequence: CASSRTVEFYEQYV.

The sample holds a few counts of this clonotype. The chain is built from TRBV11-2 and TRBJ2-2; 8 bases align to TRBD1. V lost 1 base, J lost 12 bases, and 13 bases stayed unmatched. Germline V lookup: CDR1 SGHAT, CDR2 FQNNGV. CDR3 length: 16 amino acids. CDR3 DNA: TGTGCCAGCAGCTTAGTCAAGTGGTCAGGGGGCGCGAAGCTGTTTTTT. Amino acids: CASSLVKWSGGAKLFF. The whole variable domain, remainder taken from reference TRBV11-2 and TRBJ2-2, is EAGVAQSPRYKIIEKRQSVAFWCNPISGHATLYWYQQILGQGPKLLIQFQNNGVVDDSQLPKDRFSAERLKGVDSTLKIQPAKLEDSAVYLCASSLVKWSGGAKLFFGEGSRLTVL.

This clonotype was observed at least ten times. The rearrangement uses TRBV7-9 and TRBJ2-5; 7 nucleotides align to TRBD2. The CDR3 covers 14 residues. Germline values: CDR1 SEHNR, CDR2 FQNEAQ (reference sequence). V gave up 5 bases and J gave up 5 bases; unmatched junction bases: 8. In DNA, the CDR3 is TGTGCCAGCAGCGATCGCGGGGGAGGGGAGACCCAGTACTTC. As protein: CASSDRGGGETQYF.

V is TRBV6-6 and J is TRBJ1-5; D is unclear. The CDR3 is 14 amino acids. Deletions cut 6 bases from V and 4 bases from J, with 13 bases between. The V gene's germline CDR1 is MNHNY and CDR2 SVGAGI (reference sequence). CDR3 sequence reads: CASRDVRSNQPQHF. CDR3 nucleotides: TGTGCCAGCAGGGACGTGAGGTCGAATCAGCCCCAGCATTTT.

This chain links TRBV4-1 with TRBJ2-7, with D unresolved. This CDR3 has 13 residues. Germline CDR1 is MGHRA and CDR2 is YSYEKL. V gave up 0 bases and J gave up 5 bases, with 8 bases separating them. The CDR3 is CASSQDTVHEQYF. CDR3 DNA: TGCGCCAGCAGCCAAGATACTGTCCACGAGCAGTACTTC.

This clonotype occurred a few times. The chain combines TRBV7-9 with TRBJ2-5, with 7 positions matching TRBD1. Trimming at V came to 5 bases and at J to 4 bases, leaving 7 bases not matched to a gene. This CDR3 contains 14 residues. The V gene's germline CDR1 is SEHNR and CDR2 FQNEAQ (reference sequence). This CDR3 is CASSPQGDGETQYF. CDR3 DNA: TGTGCCAGCAGCCCGCAGGGGGACGGAGAGACCCAGTACTTC.

There are many counts of this clonotype. The chain employs TRBV6-4 and TRBJ1-4; no clear D. Trimming stripped 8 bases from V and 0 bases from J, with 10 bases between. Germline V CDR1 and CDR2: MRHNA, SNTAGT. The CDR3 contains 14 residues. CDR3 region: CASRREATNEKLFF. CDR3 nucleotides: TGTGCCAGCCGACGGGAGGCAACTAATGAAAAACTGTTTTTT.

This clonotype was recorded a few times. The genes are TRBV29-1 and TRBJ2-7; D is uncertain. This CDR3 contains 11 residues. Trimming cost V 3 bases and J 4 bases, with 7 bases left between them. Germline CDR1 SQVTM, CDR2 ANQGSEA. The CDR3 loop is CSVDTGYEQYF. The CDR3 DNA follows: TGCAGCGTTGACACCGGTTACGAGCAGTACTTC.

About this clonotype: An end of the junction differs from the germline gene, which may be a read error. The CDR3 loop reads CTSSLSGGGLSTDTQYF. The CDR3, as DNA: TGTACCAGCAGCCTGTCGGGGGGGGGTCTAAGCACAGATACGCAGTATTTT. V is TRBV4-2 and J is TRBJ2-3; 8 bases are a match to TRBD2. CDR1 is LGHNA and CDR2 is YNFKEQ in the germline V gene. The length of the CDR3 is 17 residues.

V usage is TRBV10-1 and J usage is TRBJ1-5, with 11 bases aligning to TRBD1. The CDR3 length is 14 residues. Germline values: CDR1 WNHNN, CDR2 SYGVQD (reference sequence). The V segment lost 9 bases and the J segment 3 bases; nucleotides outside the gene matches: 4. CDR3 DNA: TGCGCCAGTCCCGGACAGGGGGCCAATCAGCCCCAGCATTTT. Amino acid sequence: CASPGQGANQPQHF.

V is TRBV20-1 and J is TRBJ2-3, with D tentatively TRBD2 (6 bases). V lost 0 bases to trimming and J lost 3 bases, with 10 bases between them. CDR3 length: 14 amino acids. Germline V gene data show CDR1 as DFQATT and CDR2 as SNEGSKA (reference sequence). The CDR3 loop reads CSARDGDLTDTQYF. CDR3 in DNA: TGCAGTGCTAGAGACGGGGACTTGACAGATACGCAGTATTTT.

The chain uses TRBV21-1 and TRBJ2-1; the table's D call, TRBD1, has no DNA check behind it. TRBV21-1 represents a pseudogene. The CDR3 loop spans 16 amino acids. CDR3 nucleotides: TGTGCCAGCAGCTCATGGACAGGTGGATCCTACAATGAGCAGTTCTTC. Its protein is CASSSWTGGSYNEQFF.

This sequence joins TRBV4-2 and TRBJ2-3; 7 bases agree with TRBD2. V shed 0 bases and J 6 bases; nucleotides not matched to a gene: 12. This CDR3 is 17 amino acids long. The V gene's germline CDR1 is LGHNA and CDR2 YNFKEQ. In nucleotides, the CDR3 is TGTGCCAGCAGCCAAGAATTTTGGGAGGGTAGTGCGGATACGCAGTATTTT. Amino acids: CASSQEFWEGSADTQYF.

The V and J genes are TRBV11-1 and TRBJ2-7; 7 bases line up with TRBD2. Germline V lookup: CDR1 SGHAT, CDR2 FQDESV (reference sequence). This CDR3 spans 14 amino acids. Germline trimming cut 4 bases from V and 5 bases from J; bases unmatched to any gene: 8. CDR3 sequence reads: CASSSTSGIHEQYF. DNA of the CDR3: TGTGCCAGCAGCTCCACGAGCGGGATCCACGAGCAGTACTTC.

This clonotype came up a few times. The chain uses TRBV14 and TRBJ1-5; 12 bases fit TRBD1. Trimming took 5 bases from V and 11 from J; bases not matched to a gene: 22. Germline CDR1 SGHDN, CDR2 FVKESK. CDR3 length equals 19 residues. CDR3 loop: CASSKIPAGTGGGRPAQHF. In nucleotides, the CDR3 is TGTGCCAGCAGCAAGATCCCCGCCGGGACAGGGGGCGGGCGGCCGGCCCAGCATTTT.

This chain connects TRBV4-3 to TRBJ1-5; unclear D gene. The CDR3 covers 15 residues. The germline V and J ends were trimmed by 1 base and 4 bases, with 11 bases remaining between them. Germline CDR1 and CDR2: LGHNA and YSLEER. The CDR3 sequence: CASSQGEGRNQPQHF. The CDR3 DNA reads TGCGCCAGCAGCCAAGGCGAAGGGCGTAATCAGCCCCAGCATTTT.